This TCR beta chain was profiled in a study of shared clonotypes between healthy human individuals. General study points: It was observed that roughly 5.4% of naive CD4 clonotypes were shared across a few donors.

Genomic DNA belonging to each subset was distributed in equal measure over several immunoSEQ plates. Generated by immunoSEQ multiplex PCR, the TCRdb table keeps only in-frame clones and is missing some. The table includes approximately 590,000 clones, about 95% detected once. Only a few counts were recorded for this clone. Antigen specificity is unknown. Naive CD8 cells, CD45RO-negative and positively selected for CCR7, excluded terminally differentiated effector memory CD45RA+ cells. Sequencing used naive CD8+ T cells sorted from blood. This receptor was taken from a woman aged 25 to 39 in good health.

CDR3 nucleotides: TGTGCCAGCAGTTTCCGGGACAGGGCCTACGAGCAGTACTTC. Translating it yields CASSFRDRAYEQYF. The J gene is TRBJ2-7, the V gene TRBV28; 9 nucleotides match TRBD1. This CDR3 has 14 amino acids. The germline gives CDR1 MDHEN, CDR2 SYDVKM. V lost 3 bases and J lost 2; bases outside the gene matches: 2.